The present TCR beta chain was sequenced within a study of tumor-infiltrating lymphocytes in primary liver carcinoma. Study at large: Maximum tumor diameters ranged from about 4 to 11 cm, stage T1-T3 N0M0.

Note on this clonotype: At one end, the junction sequence differs from germline, possibly due to a read error.

The CDR3 sequence is 15 residues long. CDR1 and CDR2 (germline): MGHRA, YSYEKL. Starting from 500 ng of total RNA, TCR beta cDNA was produced with a primer in the constant region. ARM-PCR was slightly modified, and three nested multiplex PCR rounds with it gave rise to the TCR beta libraries. In the first two PCR rounds, TRBV1-TRBV30 forward primers were paired with a C-beta reverse primer, and each round lasted approximately 9 cycles. TCRdb processed the multiplex PCR reads anew with MiXCR; each CDR3 protein has one entry. The sample consists of tens of thousands of distinct CDR3 sequences, roughly 69% of them appearing once. The study co-extracted DNA and RNA from about 21-30 mg of unsorted bulk tissue. The patients, who had chronic HBV infection, were treatment-naive (untreated).

The clonotype was recovered from a man aged 40-49 years with primary liver carcinoma and hepatitis B virus infection. The chain combines TRBV4-1 with TRBJ2-3; no clear D. The sequenced sample was tumor-adjacent normal liver tissue. The DNA of the CDR3 is TGCGCCAGCAGCCAAGATCCGAGTGAAAGGGATACGCACTATTTT. Amino acid sequence: CASSQDPSERDTHYF.